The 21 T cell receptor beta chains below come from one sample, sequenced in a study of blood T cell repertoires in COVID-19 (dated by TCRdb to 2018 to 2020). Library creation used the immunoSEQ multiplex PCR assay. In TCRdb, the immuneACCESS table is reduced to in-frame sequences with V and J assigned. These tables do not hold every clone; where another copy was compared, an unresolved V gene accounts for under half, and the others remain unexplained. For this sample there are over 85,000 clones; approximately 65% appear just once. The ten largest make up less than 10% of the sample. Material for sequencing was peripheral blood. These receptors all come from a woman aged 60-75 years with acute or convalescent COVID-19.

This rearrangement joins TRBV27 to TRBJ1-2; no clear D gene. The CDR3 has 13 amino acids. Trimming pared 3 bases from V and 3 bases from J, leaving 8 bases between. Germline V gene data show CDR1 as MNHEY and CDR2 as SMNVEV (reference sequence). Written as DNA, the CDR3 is TGTGCCAGCAGTTTGGGAGTCGACTATGGCTACACCTTC. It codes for CASSLGVDYGYTF.

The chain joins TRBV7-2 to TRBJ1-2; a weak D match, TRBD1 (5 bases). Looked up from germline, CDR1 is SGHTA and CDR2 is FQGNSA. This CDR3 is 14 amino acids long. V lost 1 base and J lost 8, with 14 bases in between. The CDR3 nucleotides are TGTGCCAGCAGCTTAGGTGACGGGGGTTTGGGCTACACCTTC. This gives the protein CASSLGDGGLGYTF.

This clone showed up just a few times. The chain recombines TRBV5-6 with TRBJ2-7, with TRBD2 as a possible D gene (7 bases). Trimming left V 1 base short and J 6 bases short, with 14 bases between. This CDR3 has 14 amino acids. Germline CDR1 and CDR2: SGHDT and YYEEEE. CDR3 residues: CASSLYLGGREQYF. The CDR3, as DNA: TGTGCCAGCAGCTTGTATCTCGGGGGGCGCGAGCAGTACTTC.

The CDR3, as DNA: TGTGCCAGCAGCCCACCGGGGTCAAGCTCCTACGAGCAGTACTTC. It specifies CASSPPGSSSYEQYF. The chain uses TRBV21-1 and TRBJ2-7; the table names TRBD2, a call not compared with the DNA. TRBV21-1 is designated a pseudogene. The CDR3 spans 15 residues.

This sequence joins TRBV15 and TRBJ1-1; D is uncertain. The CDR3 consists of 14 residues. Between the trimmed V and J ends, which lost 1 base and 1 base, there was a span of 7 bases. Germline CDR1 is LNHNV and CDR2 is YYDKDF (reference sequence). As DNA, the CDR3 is TGTGCCACCAGCAGAGTGCGGGAGAACACTGAAGCTTTCTTT. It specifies CATSRVRENTEAFF.

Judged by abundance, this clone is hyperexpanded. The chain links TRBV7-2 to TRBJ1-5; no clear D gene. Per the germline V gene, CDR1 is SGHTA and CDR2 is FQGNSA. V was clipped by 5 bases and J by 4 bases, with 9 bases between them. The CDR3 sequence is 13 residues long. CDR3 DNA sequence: TGTGCCAGCAGCCAAGAGCTAAATCAGCCCCAGCATTTT. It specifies CASSQELNQPQHF.

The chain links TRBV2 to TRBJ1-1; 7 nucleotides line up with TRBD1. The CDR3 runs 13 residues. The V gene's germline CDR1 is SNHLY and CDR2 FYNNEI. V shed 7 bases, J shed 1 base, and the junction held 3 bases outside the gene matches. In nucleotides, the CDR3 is TGTGCCAGCAAAAGACAGGGGAACACTGAAGCTTTCTTT. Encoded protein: CASKRQGNTEAFF. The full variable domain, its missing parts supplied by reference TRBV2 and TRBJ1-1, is EPEVTQTPSHQVTQMGQEVILRCVPISNHLYFYWYRQILGQKVEFLVSFYNNEISEKSEIFDDQFSVERPDGSNFTLKIRSTKLEDSAMYFCASKRQGNTEAFFGQGTRLTVV.

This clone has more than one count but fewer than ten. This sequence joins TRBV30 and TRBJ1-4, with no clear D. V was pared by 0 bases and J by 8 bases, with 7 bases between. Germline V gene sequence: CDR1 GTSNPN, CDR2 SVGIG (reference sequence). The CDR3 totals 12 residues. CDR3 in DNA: TGTGCCTGGAGTGTACAGACAGAAAAACTGTTTTTT. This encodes CAWSVQTEKLFF.

The CDR3 DNA sequence: TGTGCCAGCAGCCAGGGGCCGGGTCAGCCCCAGCATTTT. Protein sequence: CASSQGPGQPQHF. The rearrangement joins TRBV7-7 to TRBJ1-5, with TRBD1 as a possible D gene (6 bases). V lost 5 bases and J 6 bases, leaving 11 bases between the germline ends. The CDR3 sequence is 13 residues long. Germline-derived CDR1 and CDR2 are SSHAT and FNYEAQ (reference sequence).

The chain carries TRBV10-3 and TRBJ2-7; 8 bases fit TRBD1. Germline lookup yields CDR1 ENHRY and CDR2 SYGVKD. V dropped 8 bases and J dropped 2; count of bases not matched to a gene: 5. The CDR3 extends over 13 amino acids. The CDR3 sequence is CAIATGDAYEQYF. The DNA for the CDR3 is TGTGCCATCGCGACAGGGGATGCCTACGAGCAGTACTTC.

In nucleotides, the CDR3 is TGTGCCAGCAGCTTCGGTTGGGAGCAGTACTTC. As protein: CASSFGWEQYF. The gene calls are TRBV5-4 and TRBJ2-7, with no clear D. CDR1 is SGHNT, CDR2 YYREEE, per germline (reference sequence). V was clipped by 2 bases and J by 7 bases, with 7 bases between them. This CDR3 is 11 amino acids long.

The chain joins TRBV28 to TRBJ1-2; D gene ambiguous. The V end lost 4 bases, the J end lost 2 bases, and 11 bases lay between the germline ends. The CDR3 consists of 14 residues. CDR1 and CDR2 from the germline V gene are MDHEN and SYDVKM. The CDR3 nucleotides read TGTGCCAGCAGTTCCTCCAACATGAACTATGGCTACACCTTC. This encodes CASSSSNMNYGYTF.

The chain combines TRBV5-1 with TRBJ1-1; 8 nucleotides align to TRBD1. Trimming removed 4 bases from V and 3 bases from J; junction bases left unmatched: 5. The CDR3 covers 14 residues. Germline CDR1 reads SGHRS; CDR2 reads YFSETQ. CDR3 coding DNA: TGCGCCAGCAGCGCGGTACAGGGGGACACTGAAGCTTTCTTT. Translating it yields CASSAVQGDTEAFF.

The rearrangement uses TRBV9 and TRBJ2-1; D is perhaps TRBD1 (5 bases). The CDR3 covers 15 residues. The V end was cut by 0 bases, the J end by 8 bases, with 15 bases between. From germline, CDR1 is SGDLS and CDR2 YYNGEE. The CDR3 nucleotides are TGTGCCAGCAGCGTAGCTTTGGCAGGGAACGATGAGCAGTTCTTC. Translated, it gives CASSVALAGNDEQFF.

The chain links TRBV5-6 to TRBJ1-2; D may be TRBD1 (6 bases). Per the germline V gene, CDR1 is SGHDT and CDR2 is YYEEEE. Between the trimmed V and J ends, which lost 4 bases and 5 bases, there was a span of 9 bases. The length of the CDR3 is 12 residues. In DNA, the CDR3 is TGTGCCAGCAGCCCTGGACAGTATGGCTACACCTTC. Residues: CASSPGQYGYTF.

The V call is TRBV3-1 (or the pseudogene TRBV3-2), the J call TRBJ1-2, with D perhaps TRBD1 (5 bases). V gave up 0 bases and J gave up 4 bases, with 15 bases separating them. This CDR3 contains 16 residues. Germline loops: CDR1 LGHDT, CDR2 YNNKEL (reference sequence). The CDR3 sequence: CASSQDNGGSGYGYTF. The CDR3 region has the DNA TGTGCCAGCAGCCAAGATAACGGGGGTTCGGGCTATGGCTACACCTTC.

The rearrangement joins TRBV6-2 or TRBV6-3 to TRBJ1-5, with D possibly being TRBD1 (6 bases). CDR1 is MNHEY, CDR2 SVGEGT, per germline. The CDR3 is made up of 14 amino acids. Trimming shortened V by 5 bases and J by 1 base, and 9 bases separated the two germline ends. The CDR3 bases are TGTGCCAGCAGTCTACAGGGAAGCAATCAGCCCCAGCATTTT. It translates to CASSLQGSNQPQHF.

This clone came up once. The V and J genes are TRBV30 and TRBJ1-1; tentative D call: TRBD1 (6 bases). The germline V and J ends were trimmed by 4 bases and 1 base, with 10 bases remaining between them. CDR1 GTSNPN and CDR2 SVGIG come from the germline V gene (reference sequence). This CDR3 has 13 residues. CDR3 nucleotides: TGTGCCTGGACCAACAGGGCGAACACTGAAGCTTTCTTT. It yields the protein CAWTNRANTEAFF.

CDR3 residues: CASSQERPTGVLTF. The CDR3 coding sequence is TGTGCCAGCAGCCAAGAAAGGCCGACAGGCGTCCTGACTTTC. The V gene is TRBV3-1 (or the pseudogene TRBV3-2), the J gene TRBJ2-6, with D tentatively TRBD1 (6 bases). CDR1 and CDR2 from the germline V gene are LGHDT and YNNKEL (reference sequence). The V end was cut by 0 bases, the J end by 12 bases, with 12 bases between. The CDR3 spans 14 residues.

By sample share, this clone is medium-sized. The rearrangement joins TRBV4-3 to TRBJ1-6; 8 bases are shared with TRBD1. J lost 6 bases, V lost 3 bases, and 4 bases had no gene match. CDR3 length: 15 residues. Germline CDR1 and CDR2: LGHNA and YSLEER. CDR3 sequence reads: CASSQDRVLNSPLHF. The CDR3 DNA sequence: TGCGCCAGCAGCCAGGACAGGGTACTTAATTCACCCCTCCACTTT.

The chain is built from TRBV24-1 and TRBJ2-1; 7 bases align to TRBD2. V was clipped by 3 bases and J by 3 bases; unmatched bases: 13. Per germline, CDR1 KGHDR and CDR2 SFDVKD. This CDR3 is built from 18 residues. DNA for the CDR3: TGTGCCACCAGTGATCAGAATACCGGGACTACAAACTACAATGAGCAGTTCTTC. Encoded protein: CATSDQNTGTTNYNEQFF.